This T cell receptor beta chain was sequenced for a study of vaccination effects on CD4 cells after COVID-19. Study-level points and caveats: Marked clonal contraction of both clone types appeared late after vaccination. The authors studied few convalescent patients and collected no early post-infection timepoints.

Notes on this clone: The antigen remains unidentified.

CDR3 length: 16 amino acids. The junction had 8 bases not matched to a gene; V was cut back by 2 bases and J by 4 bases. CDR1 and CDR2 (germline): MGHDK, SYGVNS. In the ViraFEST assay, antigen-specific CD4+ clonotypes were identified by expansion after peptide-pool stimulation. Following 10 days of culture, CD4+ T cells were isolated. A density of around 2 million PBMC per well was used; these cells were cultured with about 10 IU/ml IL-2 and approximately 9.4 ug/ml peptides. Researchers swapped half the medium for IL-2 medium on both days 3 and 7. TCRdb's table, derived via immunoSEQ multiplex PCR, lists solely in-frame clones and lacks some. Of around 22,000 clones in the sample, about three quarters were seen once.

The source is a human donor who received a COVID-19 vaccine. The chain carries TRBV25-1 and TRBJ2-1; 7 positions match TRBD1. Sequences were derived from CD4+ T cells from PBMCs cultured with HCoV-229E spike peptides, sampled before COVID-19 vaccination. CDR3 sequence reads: CASSEPGQAVYNEQFF. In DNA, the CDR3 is TGTGCCAGCAGTGAACCCGGACAGGCGGTATACAATGAGCAGTTCTTC.